This T cell receptor (beta chain) was obtained from a study of T cells in Graves' hyperthyroidism and ophthalmopathy. Study-level information: Any treatment followed the collection of peripheral blood at initial diagnosis.

Whole-study results and caveats: With a median lead of 6.5 months before onset, the model predicted ophthalmopathy.

In its sample, this clonotype was seen a few times. Its antigen remains unknown. A clone one base away is much larger, so this may be a read error. Amplified TCR beta CDR3 regions came from RNA transcripts. Using the HTBI primer set, a first-round RT-PCR was run on the TCR CDR3. TCRdb reanalysed the multiplex PCR reads using MiXCR and keeps one entry per CDR3 protein. The sample consists of around 500,000 distinct CDR3 sequences, roughly 16% of them appearing once. This CDR3 has 15 residues. The V end lost 8 bases, the J end lost 3 bases, and 17 bases lay between the germline ends. Germline assignment: CDR1 SGHAT and CDR2 FQNNGV. 10 ml of fresh peripheral blood supplied the PBMCs.

Sequences were obtained from blood. The receptor was isolated from a woman in her twenties or thirties with Graves' ophthalmopathy. The genes are TRBV11-2 and TRBJ2-1; maybe TRBD2 (6 bases). The CDR3 coding sequence is TGTGCCAGCTCCAAGCGCGGGGACGTCTACAATGAGCAGTTCTTC. Translation: CASSKRGDVYNEQFF.